A single sample is the source of the 13 T cell receptor beta chains below, sequenced in a study of vaccination effects on CD4 cells after COVID-19. The table came from immunoSEQ multiplex PCR; TCRdb's copy has only in-frame clones and leaves some out. The data hold 20,000 to 30,000 clones, with 60% to 80% observed a single time. ViraFEST used viral peptide pools to expand antigen-specific CD4+ T cells before sequencing. Subsequent to a culture period of roughly 11 days, CD4+ T cells were isolated. The infection with SARS-CoV-2 (confirmed by PCR) occurred in this person between March and December 2020. Antigens of these TCRs are unknown. Source: CD4+ T cells from PBMCs cultured with HCoV-NL63 spike peptides, taken before COVID-19 vaccination. Receptors were obtained from a human donor who had a prior SARS-CoV-2 infection.

This sequence joins TRBV19 and TRBJ2-6; D not certain. V was pared by 5 bases and J by 2 bases, with 13 bases between. Germline values: CDR1 LNHDA, CDR2 SQIVND (reference sequence). This CDR3 region has 16 residues. In DNA, the CDR3 is TGTGCCAGTAGTGCTGTAAAGTATGCTGGGGCCAACGTCCTGACTTTC. This gives the protein CASSAVKYAGANVLTF.

This clone is classed as medium-sized. J is TRBJ2-3 and V is TRBV20-1; D not certain. The germline V and J ends were trimmed by 6 bases and 6 bases, with 10 bases remaining between them. The CDR3 length is 11 residues. Germline CDR1 reads DFQATT; CDR2 reads SNEGSKA (reference sequence). The CDR3 here is CSAGYVDTQYF. DNA for the CDR3: TGCAGTGCCGGTTATGTCGATACGCAGTATTTT.

The table lists this clone with a count of one. The rearrangement links TRBV19 to TRBJ1-2; 8 positions match TRBD1. In germline, CDR1 is LNHDA, CDR2 SQIVND (reference sequence). Trimming removed 7 bases from V and 4 bases from J; junction bases left unmatched: 5. This CDR3 spans 13 amino acids. The CDR3 DNA reads TGTGCCAGTACCGCTACAGGGGGCTATGGCTACACCTTC. Translation: CASTATGGYGYTF.

V is TRBV27 and J is TRBJ1-2, with a tentative D call TRBD1 (6 bases). The CDR3 runs 18 residues. Per the germline V gene, CDR1 is MNHEY and CDR2 is SMNVEV (reference sequence). The germline V and J ends were trimmed by 1 base and 5 bases, with 23 bases remaining between them. CDR3 bases: TGTGCCAGCAGTTTATATTCCCCTCCCGCGGCAGGGGAGTATGGCTACACCTTC. It translates to CASSLYSPPAAGEYGYTF.

V and J are TRBV6-4 and TRBJ1-5, with D hard to call. Germline CDR1 MRHNA, CDR2 SNTAGT. The CDR3 sequence is 14 residues long. Trimming left V 4 bases short and J 2 bases short, with 9 bases between. This chain's CDR3 is CASSVEGGNQPQHF. The CDR3 DNA reads TGTGCCAGCAGTGTTGAAGGCGGCAATCAGCCCCAGCATTTT.

This clone was counted between two and nine times. The V gene is TRBV11-2, the J gene TRBJ1-3; a possible D gene is TRBD1 (6 bases). CDR3 length equals 14 residues. Germline lookup yields CDR1 SGHAT and CDR2 FQNNGV. Trimming left V 3 bases short and J 4 bases short, with 10 bases between. The CDR3 is CASSLMGQGNTIYF. Here the CDR3 DNA reads TGTGCCAGCAGCTTGATGGGACAAGGAAACACCATATATTTT.

The genes are TRBV12-3 or TRBV12-4 and TRBJ2-5; TRBD2 matches at 11 bases. The CDR3 spans 12 residues. Trimming at V came to 6 bases and at J to 9 bases, leaving 3 bases not matched to a gene. The CDR3, as DNA: TGTGCCAGCAGCATAGCGGGGGGGGCCCAGTACTTC. As protein: CASSIAGGAQYF.

V usage is TRBV27 and J usage is TRBJ2-7; TRBD2 aligns across 9 bases. The V and J ends lost 6 bases and 3 bases, in that order; junction bases with no gene match: 9. CDR1 is MNHEY and CDR2 is SMNVEV in the germline V gene (reference sequence). CDR3 length: 15 residues. The CDR3 sequence: CASRGGTSKLYEQYF. The DNA for the CDR3 is TGTGCCAGCAGGGGGGGGACTAGCAAGCTCTACGAGCAGTACTTC.

There are a few counts of this clone. The chain couples TRBV19 to TRBJ1-2, with 10 bases fitting TRBD1. This CDR3 comprises 17 residues. Unmatched junction bases numbered 14, after V lost 4 bases and J lost 6 bases. Per the germline V gene, CDR1 is LNHDA and CDR2 is SQIVND (reference sequence). The CDR3 here is CASSTFHDRGLMDGYTF. The DNA for the CDR3 is TGTGCCAGTAGTACTTTCCACGACAGGGGGCTAATGGATGGCTACACCTTC.

The J gene is TRBJ2-5, the V gene TRBV19, with 13 bases that match TRBD2. V lost 6 bases, J lost 4 bases, and 8 bases stayed unmatched. Looked up from germline, CDR1 is LNHDA and CDR2 is SQIVND (reference sequence). The CDR3 has 16 amino acids. The CDR3 bases are TGTGCCAGTAGCCTCGGACTAGCGGGAGCGGCAGAGACCCAGTACTTC. Protein: CASSLGLAGAAETQYF.

The rearrangement uses TRBV19 and TRBJ2-2; D call uncertain. The germline V gene encodes CDR1 LNHDA and CDR2 SQIVND (reference sequence). The CDR3 loop spans 14 amino acids. With 6 bases removed from V and 1 base from J, the gap between germline ends came to 9 bases. CDR3 coding DNA: TGTGCCAGTAGGATCCCTGGGAACACCGGGGAGCTGTTTTTT. Translation gives CASRIPGNTGELFF.

This clone appeared once. J is TRBJ1-2 and V is TRBV5-6, with D unresolved. V lost 4 bases and J lost 4, with 11 bases in between. Per germline, CDR1 SGHDT and CDR2 YYEEEE. The CDR3 has 13 amino acids. DNA for the CDR3: TGTGCCAGCAGCCTAAGAGCTCTCTATGGCTACACCTTC. Translating it yields CASSLRALYGYTF.

The rearrangement uses TRBV4-2 and TRBJ2-3; TRBD2 matches at 7 bases. Germline V gene data show CDR1 as LGHNA and CDR2 as YNFKEQ. The CDR3 consists of 16 residues. Germline trimming cut 4 bases from V and 2 bases from J; bases unmatched to any gene: 9. As DNA, the CDR3 is TGTGCCAGCAGCCCGGTATGGGCGGGAGACACAGATACGCAGTATTTT. It codes for CASSPVWAGDTDTQYF.